Listed below are T cell receptor beta chains from one sample, sequenced in a study of T cell responses to AZD1222 COVID-19 vaccine. Some clones are missing from TCRdb's copy, which holds only in-frame ones; the method was immunoSEQ multiplex PCR. The table includes some 150,000 clones, 85% to 95% detected once. Sequences were derived from peripheral blood, sampled on day 0 of AZD1222 vaccination. Every receptor here comes from an adult in good health. Each CDR3 is given with its conserved first and last residue. Fields, in order: J gene, V gene, CDR3 protein.

J: TRBJ2-7; V: TRBV6-6; CDR3: CASSRLPGEATVYEQYF
J: TRBJ2-3; V: TRBV30; CDR3: CAWSVFTGVADTQYF
J: TRBJ2-1; V: TRBV21-1; CDR3: CASSKARLVLNEQFF
J: TRBJ2-7; V: TRBV29-1; CDR3: CSVVGQEYEQYF
J: TRBJ1-3; V: TRBV5-4; CDR3: CASSQGPGSAGNTIYF
J: TRBJ2-2; V: TRBV2; CDR3: CASKTSTNTGELFF
J: TRBJ1-3; V: TRBV19; CDR3: CASRTAGPSGNTIYF
J: TRBJ2-7; V: TRBV5-4; CDR3: CASSLFTLGGPYEQYF
J: TRBJ1-6; V: TRBV27; CDR3: CASSLYLENSPLHF
J: TRBJ2-7; V: TRBV6-5; CDR3: CASSQSAGAYEQYF
J: TRBJ1-2; V: TRBV5-4; CDR3: CASSLAVRRGYTF
J: TRBJ1-6; V: TRBV14; CDR3: CASSQDGRENSPLHF
J: TRBJ2-7; V: TRBV11-2; CDR3: CASSLLKFGGGSGGEQYF
J: TRBJ2-7; V: TRBV18; CDR3: CASSPDPRGSQKFYEQYF
J: TRBJ1-3; V: TRBV10-3; CDR3: CAISELGRTGNTIYF
J: TRBJ1-4; V: TRBV11-3; CDR3: CASLRGPGGEKLFF
J: TRBJ1-1; V: TRBV18; CDR3: CASSPQGRDTEAFF
J: TRBJ1-6; V: TRBV7-9; CDR3: CASSLMAGGDSPLHF
J: TRBJ2-2; V: TRBV11-2; CDR3: CASSPTGLAGAGELFF
J: TRBJ2-2; V: TRBV5-6; CDR3: CASSSKRETMGGELFF
J: TRBJ2-7; V: TRBV18; CDR3: CASSPGTGGAYEQYF
J: TRBJ2-7; V: TRBV20-1; CDR3: CSASWGSRPYEQYF
J: TRBJ1-1; V: TRBV27; CDR3: CASSHRFSAVNTEAFF
J: TRBJ1-5; V: TRBV2; CDR3: CASSSSSLSNQPQHF
J: TRBJ1-3; V: TRBV6-1; CDR3: CASSESRFGGLRNTIYF
J: TRBJ2-1; V: TRBV15; CDR3: CATSRDWGANSNEQFF
J: TRBJ1-6; V: TRBV27; CDR3: CASSRGDSPLHF